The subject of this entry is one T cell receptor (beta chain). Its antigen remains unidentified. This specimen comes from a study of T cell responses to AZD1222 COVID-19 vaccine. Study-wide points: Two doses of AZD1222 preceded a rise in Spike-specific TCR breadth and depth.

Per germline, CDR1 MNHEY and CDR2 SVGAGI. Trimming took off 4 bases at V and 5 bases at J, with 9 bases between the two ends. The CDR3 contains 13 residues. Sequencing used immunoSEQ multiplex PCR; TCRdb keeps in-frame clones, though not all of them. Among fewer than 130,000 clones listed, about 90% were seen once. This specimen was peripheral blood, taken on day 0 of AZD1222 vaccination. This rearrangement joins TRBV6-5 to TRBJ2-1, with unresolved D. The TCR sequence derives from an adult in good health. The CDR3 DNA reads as TGTGCCAGCAGTTCCCACCTAAACAATGAGCAGTTCTTC. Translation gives CASSSHLNNEQFF.